This T cell receptor beta chain derives from a study of OX40 agonist ivuxolimab in advanced cancers. Study-wide results and caveats: In the 0.1 to 3.0 mg/kg range, CD4+ and CD8+ blood T cells had expanded clonally by week 6.

To note about this clone: No antigen is known for it.

The protocol was immunoSEQ multiplex PCR, while the TCRdb copy is restricted to in-frame clones and leaves out a portion. The repertoire holds more than 75,000 clones, around 86% seen once, with over 0.75% in the top ten. Sequencing used CD4+ or CD8+ T cells sorted from blood, obtained in a trial of the OX40 agonist ivuxolimab. This sequence was found in an adult with an advanced solid tumor such as melanoma, head and neck, liver or kidney cancer.

The CDR3 DNA follows: TGTGCCTGGAGCAGCCCCAATATAAAAGGTGGAAACACCATATATTTT. This gives the protein CAWSSPNIKGGNTIYF. V and J are TRBV30 and TRBJ1-3; D is uncertain. V was cut by 3 bases and J by 3 bases, with 18 bases left in between. The CDR3 sequence is 16 residues long. Germline V gene data show CDR1 as GTSNPN and CDR2 as SVGIG (reference sequence).